This TCR beta chain was sequenced during a study of shared clonotypes between healthy human individuals. Findings and caveats of the study: Clonotypes which were not shared had lower generation probabilities than clonotypes that all four donors shared. Only a few donors were included, so the genetic and exposure-history diversity represented was limited.

CD45RO-negative cells were positively selected for CCR7, leaving out terminally differentiated effector memory CD45RA+ cells. About this clone: What it binds is unknown.

TCRdb's copy holds only in-frame clones and misses some; the assay was immunoSEQ multiplex PCR. Seen here are about 2 million clones, about 95% observed once, and the top ten hold roughly 1.2%. There are 15 residues in the CDR3. The germline V gene has CDR1 MRHNA and CDR2 SNTAGT. The ends lost 1 base at V and 6 bases at J; junction bases unmatched: 4. Material: naive CD8+ T cells sorted from blood. The clonotype was recovered from a man aged 18 to 29 in good health. The chain links TRBV6-4 to TRBJ2-1, with 9 nucleotides matching TRBD2. CDR3 sequence reads: CASSDYLAGVNEQFF. The CDR3 bases are TGTGCCAGCAGTGACTACTTAGCGGGAGTCAATGAGCAGTTCTTC.